The subject of this entry is one T cell receptor beta chain. Its target is not known. Sample time point: first of two pre-therapy site-matched biopsies two to three months apart. Before and after PD-1 blockade, biopsies were collected from the same primary tumor site. This record belongs to a study of T cells in tumors after PD-1 blockade. Across the whole study: A subset received ongoing vismodegib 150 mg daily alongside anti-PD-1 therapy.

This table comes from immunoSEQ multiplex PCR, and its TCRdb copy is limited to in-frame clones, with some not included. The data contain about 4,000 clones, over 65% of them singletons. Study findings and constraints: After therapy, most expanded exhausted CD8+ clones were absent pre-treatment, suggesting clonal replacement. Clonal replacement was seen across treatment, not between pre-treatment samples.

Germline V gene lookup returns CDR1 MNHEY and CDR2 SVGEGT. CDR3 length equals 14 residues. V lost 4 bases and J 6 bases, leaving 12 bases between the germline ends. The V gene is TRBV6-2 or TRBV6-3, the J gene TRBJ2-2; D may correspond to TRBD1 or TRBD2 (6 bases each). This clonotype was sampled from a human donor with basal cell carcinoma. The material sequenced was tumor tissue, taken before anti-PD-1 treatment. This CDR3 is CASSSLRGAGELFF. CDR3 coding DNA: TGTGCCAGCAGTTCCCTAAGGGGGGCCGGGGAGCTGTTTTTT.